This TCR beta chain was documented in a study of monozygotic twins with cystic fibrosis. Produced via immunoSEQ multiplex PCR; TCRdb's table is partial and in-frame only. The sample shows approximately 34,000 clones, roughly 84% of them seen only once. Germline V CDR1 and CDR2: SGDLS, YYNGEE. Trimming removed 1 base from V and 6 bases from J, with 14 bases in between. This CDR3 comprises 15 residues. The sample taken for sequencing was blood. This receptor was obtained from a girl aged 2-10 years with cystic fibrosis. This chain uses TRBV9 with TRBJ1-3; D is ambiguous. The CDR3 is CASSVSGTDLNTIYF. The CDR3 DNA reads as TGTGCCAGCAGCGTATCGGGAACTGATCTAAACACCATATATTTT.